These 29 T cell receptor beta chains originate from one sample sequenced in a study of cytomegalovirus exposure and HLA in healthy donors. 13 Jbeta primers and 60 Vbeta primers were used for the PCR. The repertoire was sequenced with immunoSEQ multiplex PCR; TCRdb's copy has only in-frame clones and lacks some. The table lists about 99,000 clones, about 78% of them singletons. Sequencing was performed on PBMCs. These receptors all stem from a man in his forties in good health and CMV-seronegative.

The chain links TRBV6-1 to TRBJ2-1; TRBD1 might be the D (6 bases). This CDR3 contains 11 residues. Germline loops: CDR1 MNHNS, CDR2 SASEGT. Trimming cost V 8 bases and J 7 bases, with 9 bases left between them. CDR3 in amino acids: CASGQGNEQFF. The CDR3 bases are TGTGCCAGCGGGCAGGGGAATGAGCAGTTCTTC.

The chain joins TRBV28 to TRBJ2-1; D not certain. This CDR3 region has 14 residues. Germline V gene data show CDR1 as MDHEN and CDR2 as SYDVKM. Deletions cut 6 bases from V and 1 base from J, with 10 bases between. DNA for the CDR3: TGTGCCAGCAGCACTACGGGTTCCTACAATGAGCAGTTCTTC. Protein sequence: CASSTTGSYNEQFF.

The V and J genes are TRBV28 and TRBJ2-7, with D possibly TRBD2 on 5 matching bases. The CDR3 consists of 15 residues. CDR1 is MDHEN and CDR2 is SYDVKM in the germline V gene. The germline V and J ends were trimmed by 5 bases and 1 base, with 15 bases remaining between them. The DNA of the CDR3 is TGTGCCAGCAGTAACCCGGGGTTCAATTCCTACGAGCAGTACTTC. Amino acid sequence: CASSNPGFNSYEQYF.

The chain is built from TRBV5-1 and TRBJ1-1; D is unresolved. Trimming took 4 bases from V and 1 from J, leaving 17 bases between them. Looked up from germline, CDR1 is SGHRS and CDR2 is YFSETQ. The CDR3 is 16 residues long. The CDR3 DNA follows: TGCGCCAGCAGCGCGGACGGAGGATTCACGAACACTGAAGCTTTCTTT. Translated: CASSADGGFTNTEAFF.

V and J are TRBV9 and TRBJ2-6, with TRBD1 matching over 9 bases. Germline V gene lookup returns CDR1 SGDLS and CDR2 YYNGEE. The CDR3 consists of 20 residues. With 4 bases clipped from V and 2 bases from J, the junction kept 16 bases outside the gene matches. CDR3 DNA: TGTGCCAGCAGCTACTCTTGGCGGGGACAGGGTGGAACTGGGGCCAACGTCCTGACTTTC. As protein: CASSYSWRGQGGTGANVLTF.

The gene calls are TRBV5-1 and TRBJ2-1; D may be TRBD2 (6 bases). This CDR3 has 16 residues. Germline values: CDR1 SGHRS, CDR2 YFSETQ. The V and J ends lost 0 bases and 5 bases respectively, with 15 bases between them. CDR3 in DNA: TGCGCCAGCAGCTTGGTACGAGGGGAGGTTAACAATGAGCAGTTCTTC. Its translation: CASSLVRGEVNNEQFF.

The genes are TRBV27 and TRBJ2-3; D remains ambiguous. Trimming took 2 bases from V and 10 from J, leaving 16 bases between them. The CDR3 covers 14 residues. Per germline, CDR1 MNHEY and CDR2 SMNVEV (reference sequence). This CDR3 is CASSLMGTKRPQYF. CDR3 coding DNA: TGTGCCAGCAGTTTAATGGGCACGAAAAGGCCGCAGTATTTT.

The rearrangement joins TRBV5-1 to TRBJ2-3; TRBD1 matches at 8 bases. Germline values: CDR1 SGHRS, CDR2 YFSETQ. The CDR3 length is 15 residues. Trimming took 4 bases from V and 0 from J; bases not matched to a gene: 4. The CDR3 region has the DNA TGCGCCAGCAGCACCGGACAGGGTAGCACAGATACGCAGTATTTT. Translation: CASSTGQGSTDTQYF.

This clone showed up just a few times. The V and J genes are TRBV6-5 and TRBJ1-2; D not certain. Germline V CDR1 and CDR2: MNHEY, SVGAGI. The CDR3 totals 13 residues. Trimming removed 6 bases at V and 4 bases at J, with 12 bases between. The CDR3 is CASSSTNGYGYTF. The CDR3, as DNA: TGTGCCAGCAGCTCAACAAATGGCTATGGCTACACCTTC.

This clone was observed once. The chain combines TRBV5-6 with TRBJ2-7; D ambiguous. With 2 bases removed from V and 1 base from J, the gap between germline ends came to 7 bases. Germline V gene lookup returns CDR1 SGHDT and CDR2 YYEEEE. The CDR3 is 13 residues long. CDR3 sequence (DNA): TGTGCCAGCAGCTTATCAAATTCCTACGAGCAGTACTTC. It translates to CASSLSNSYEQYF.

The chain links TRBV23-1 to TRBJ2-5, with D possibly matching TRBD1 (6 bases). The end of the DNA is better explained by TRBJ2-7, so the J call may be wrong. TRBV23-1 carries the ORF label, with uncertain function. The CDR3 runs 16 residues. CDR3 protein: CASSQWGPPTAYEQYF. CDR3 bases: TGCGCCAGCAGTCAATGGGGGCCCCCGACCGCCTACGAGCAGTACTTC.

This clone was counted between two and nine times. An end of the junction differs from the germline gene, which may be a read error. As DNA, the CDR3 is TGCGCCAGCAGCGAAGACGGGAGGTCGGACACTGAAGCTTTCTTT. Encoded protein: CASSEDGRSDTEAFF. The genes are TRBV4-1 and TRBJ1-1; D remains unclear. The germline CDR1 and CDR2 sequences are MGHRA and YSYEKL. This CDR3 contains 15 residues.

The chain recombines TRBV2 with TRBJ1-5, with D perhaps matching TRBD1 (5 bases). The germline V and J ends were trimmed by 6 bases and 11 bases, with 17 bases remaining between them. The length of the CDR3 is 13 residues. Germline V gene lookup returns CDR1 SNHLY and CDR2 FYNNEI. The CDR3 reads CASRSSGAGAQHF. CDR3 bases: TGTGCCAGCAGAAGTTCTGGGGCGGGAGCCCAGCATTTT.

The V and J genes are TRBV7-2 and TRBJ1-2; tentative D call: TRBD1 (6 bases). V was clipped by 2 bases and J by 0 bases, with 7 bases between them. CDR3 length: 14 residues. Germline assignment: CDR1 SGHTA and CDR2 FQGNSA. CDR3 sequence reads: CASSLRGTNYGYTF. The CDR3 region has the DNA TGTGCCAGCAGCTTAAGGGGGACTAACTATGGCTACACCTTC.

The V and J genes are TRBV11-2 and TRBJ2-7; D is perhaps TRBD1 (6 bases). V was pared by 4 bases and J by 3 bases, with 7 bases between. Looked up from germline, CDR1 is SGHAT and CDR2 is FQNNGV. This CDR3 comprises 12 residues. This CDR3 is CASSSQGYEQYF. The DNA of the CDR3 is TGTGCCAGCAGCTCACAGGGCTACGAGCAGTACTTC.

This clone was counted only a few times. V usage is TRBV6-1 and J usage is TRBJ2-3; D perhaps matches TRBD1 (5 bases). Trimming stripped 2 bases from V and 5 bases from J, with 20 bases between. This CDR3 has 17 amino acids. Germline V CDR1 and CDR2: MNHNS, SASEGT. CDR3 sequence (DNA): TGTGCCAGCAGTGAAATATTGACAGCCCCGTCTAGAGATACGCAGTATTTT. This codes for CASSEILTAPSRDTQYF.

The V and J genes are TRBV6-1 and TRBJ2-1, with TRBD1 as a possible D gene (6 bases). This CDR3 region has 12 residues. The germline gives CDR1 MNHNS, CDR2 SASEGT. The ends were cut back, 9 bases at V and 6 bases at J, with 12 bases in the middle. The DNA of the CDR3 is TGTGCCAGTTCACAGGGTAGCAATGAGCAGTTCTTC. Its protein product is CASSQGSNEQFF.

The chain recombines TRBV28 with TRBJ1-5, with D hard to call. V gave up 3 bases and J gave up 2 bases, with 5 bases separating them. This CDR3 contains 13 residues. CDR1 and CDR2 (germline): MDHEN, SYDVKM. The CDR3: CASSFYRNQPQHF. The CDR3 DNA is TGTGCCAGCAGTTTTTATCGCAATCAGCCCCAGCATTTT.

There are a few counts of this clone. The J gene is TRBJ2-7, the V gene TRBV28; 9 positions match TRBD1. The V segment lost 10 bases and the J segment 6 bases; nucleotides outside the gene matches: 10. Germline CDR1 reads MDHEN; CDR2 reads SYDVKM. The CDR3 has 13 amino acids. The CDR3 is CATITGGSPEQYF. DNA for the CDR3: TGTGCCACAATTACAGGGGGCAGTCCCGAGCAGTACTTC.

A few counts support this clone. V and J are TRBV11-1 and TRBJ2-7; 8 bases line up with TRBD1. The CDR3 runs 14 residues. Germline V gives CDR1 SGHAT, CDR2 FQDESV (reference sequence). V shed 5 bases, J shed 2 bases, and the junction held 5 bases outside the gene matches. The CDR3, as DNA: TGTGCCAGCAGCGTAGGGACAGGTCCCTACGAGCAGTACTTC. The encoded protein is CASSVGTGPYEQYF. Looking up the rest from reference TRBV11-1 and TRBJ2-7 gives the full variable domain: EAEVAQSPRYKITEKSQAVAFWCDPISGHATLYWYRQILGQGPELLVQFQDESVVDDSQLPKDRFSAERLKGVDSTLKIQPAELGDSAMYLCASSVGTGPYEQYFGPGTRLTVT.

This chain joins TRBV5-1 and TRBJ2-3; D remains unclear. The ends were cut back, 5 bases at V and 0 bases at J, with 4 bases in the middle. Germline CDR1 SGHRS, CDR2 YFSETQ. The CDR3 covers 12 residues. CDR3 region: CASRSSTDTQYF. The CDR3 DNA reads TGCGCCAGCAGATCTAGCACAGATACGCAGTATTTT.

The sample holds one count of this clone. The V call is TRBV11-2, the J call TRBJ2-2; D is possibly TRBD1 (6 bases). Germline CDR1 is SGHAT and CDR2 is FQNNGV. The CDR3 has 16 amino acids. Trimming removed 2 bases from V and 6 bases from J, with 16 bases in between. The CDR3 DNA follows: TGTGCCAGCAGCTTAAGAGGGGGACGTGTCGCCGGGGAGCTGTTTTTT. This gives the protein CASSLRGGRVAGELFF.

V and J are TRBV7-8 and TRBJ2-7, with TRBD2 as a possible D gene (5 bases). Germline loops: CDR1 SGHVS, CDR2 FQNEAQ. The ends were cut back, 4 bases at V and 2 bases at J, with 9 bases in the middle. This CDR3 comprises 13 residues. CDR3 protein: CASSYGGTYEQYF. CDR3 DNA sequence: TGTGCCAGCAGCTACGGAGGCACCTACGAGCAGTACTTC. The full variable domain, its missing parts supplied by reference TRBV7-8 and TRBJ2-7, is GAGVSQSPRYKVAKRGQDVALRCDPISGHVSLFWYQQALGQGPEFLTYFQNEAQLDKSGLPSDRFFAERPEGSVSTLKIQRTQQEDSAVYLCASSYGGTYEQYFGPGTRLTVT.

CDR3 amino acids: CASSPDRVRETQYF. CDR3 sequence (DNA): TGCGCCAGCAGCCCGGACAGGGTCCGGGAGACCCAGTACTTC. The chain employs TRBV5-1 and TRBJ2-5; 8 bases map to TRBD1. The CDR3 is 14 amino acids. Trimming took 4 bases from V and 5 from J; bases not matched to a gene: 7. Germline V gene lookup returns CDR1 SGHRS and CDR2 YFSETQ. The entire variable domain, with the rest obtained from reference TRBV5-1 and TRBJ2-5, is as follows: KAGVTQTPRYLIKTRGQQVTLSCSPISGHRSVSWYQQTPGQGLQFLFEYFSETQRNKGNFPGRFSGRQFSNSRSEMNVSTLELGDSALYLCASSPDRVRETQYFGPGTRLLVL.

The V and J genes are TRBV7-3 and TRBJ2-5; 7 bases map to TRBD1. Germline loops: CDR1 SGHTA, CDR2 FQGTGA. V dropped 0 bases and J dropped 2; count of bases not matched to a gene: 6. The CDR3 contains 16 residues. DNA for the CDR3: TGTGCCAGCAGCTTAACGAGGGGGCTGGCTCAAGAGACCCAGTACTTC. This codes for CASSLTRGLAQETQYF.

The chain is built from TRBV28 and TRBJ1-5; a possible D gene is TRBD1 (6 bases). Trimming took off 6 bases at V and 6 bases at J, with 18 bases between the two ends. Germline V gene lookup returns CDR1 MDHEN and CDR2 SYDVKM. The CDR3 is 15 residues long. The chain's CDR3 is CASSIGAGDPQPQHF. CDR3 nucleotides: TGTGCCAGCAGCATAGGGGCAGGGGACCCTCAGCCCCAGCATTTT.

The chain recombines TRBV30 with TRBJ1-6; 9 bases map to TRBD1. CDR3 length: 13 residues. J lost 10 bases, V lost 1 base, and 2 bases had no gene match. The germline V gene has CDR1 GTSNPN and CDR2 SVGIG (reference sequence). The CDR3 spells CAWSGTGESPLHF. In nucleotides, the CDR3 is TGTGCCTGGAGTGGGACAGGGGAATCACCCCTCCACTTT.

In DNA, the CDR3 is TGTGCCAGCGCACCCTTAGCCGTGAGTGATGAAGCTTTCTTT. The encoded protein is CASAPLAVSDEAFF. This sequence joins TRBV27 and TRBJ1-1; unclear D gene. V was cut by 8 bases and J by 7 bases, with 20 bases left in between. This CDR3 is 14 amino acids long. Germline CDR1 is MNHEY and CDR2 is SMNVEV (reference sequence).

This sequence joins TRBV30 and TRBJ1-6; D may be TRBD1 (5 bases). This CDR3 region has 15 residues. Per germline, CDR1 GTSNPN and CDR2 SVGIG (reference sequence). The CDR3 DNA reads as TGTGCTGCCATAGGGGAAAGCTCCTATAATTCACCCCTCCACTTT. Its translation is CAAIGESSYNSPLHF. Full variable domain (remainder filled in from reference TRBV30 and TRBJ1-6): SQTIHQWPATLVQPVGSPLSLECTVEGTSNPNLYWYRQAAGRGLQLLFYSVGIGQISSEVPQNLSASRPQDRQFILSSKKLLLSDSGFYLCAAIGESSYNSPLHFGNGTRLTVT.